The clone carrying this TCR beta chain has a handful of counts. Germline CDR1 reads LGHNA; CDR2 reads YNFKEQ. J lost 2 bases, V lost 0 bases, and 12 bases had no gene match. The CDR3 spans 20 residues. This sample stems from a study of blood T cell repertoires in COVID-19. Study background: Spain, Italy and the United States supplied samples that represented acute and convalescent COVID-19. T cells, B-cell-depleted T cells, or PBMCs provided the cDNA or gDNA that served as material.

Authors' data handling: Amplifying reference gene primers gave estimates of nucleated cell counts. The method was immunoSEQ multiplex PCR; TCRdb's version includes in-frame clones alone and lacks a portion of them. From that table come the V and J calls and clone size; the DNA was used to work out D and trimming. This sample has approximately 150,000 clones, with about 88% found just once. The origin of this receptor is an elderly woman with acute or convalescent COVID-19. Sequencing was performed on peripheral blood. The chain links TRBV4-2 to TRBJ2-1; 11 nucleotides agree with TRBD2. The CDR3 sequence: CASSQDQGTSGIRTYNEQFF. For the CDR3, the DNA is TGTGCCAGCAGCCAAGATCAGGGGACTAGCGGCATCAGGACCTACAATGAGCAGTTCTTC.